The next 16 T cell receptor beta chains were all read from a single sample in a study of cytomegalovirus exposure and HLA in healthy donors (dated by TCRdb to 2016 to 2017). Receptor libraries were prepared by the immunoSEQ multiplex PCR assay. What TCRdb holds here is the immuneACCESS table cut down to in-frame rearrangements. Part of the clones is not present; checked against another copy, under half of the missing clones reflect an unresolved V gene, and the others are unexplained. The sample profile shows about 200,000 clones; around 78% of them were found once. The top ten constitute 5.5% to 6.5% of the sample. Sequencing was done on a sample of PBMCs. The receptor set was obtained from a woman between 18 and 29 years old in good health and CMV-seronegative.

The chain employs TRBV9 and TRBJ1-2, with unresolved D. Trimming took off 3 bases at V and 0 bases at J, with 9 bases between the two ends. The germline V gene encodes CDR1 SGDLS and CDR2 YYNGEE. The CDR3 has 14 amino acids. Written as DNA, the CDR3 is TGTGCCAGCAGCGAGGGCGGAGCTAACTATGGCTACACCTTC. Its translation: CASSEGGANYGYTF.

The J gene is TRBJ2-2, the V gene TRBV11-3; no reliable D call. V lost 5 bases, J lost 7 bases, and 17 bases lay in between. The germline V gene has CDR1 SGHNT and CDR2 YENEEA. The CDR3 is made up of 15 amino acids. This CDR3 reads CASSPSPTLGGELFF. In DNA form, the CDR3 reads TGTGCCAGCAGCCCCAGCCCGACTTTGGGCGGGGAGCTGTTTTTT.

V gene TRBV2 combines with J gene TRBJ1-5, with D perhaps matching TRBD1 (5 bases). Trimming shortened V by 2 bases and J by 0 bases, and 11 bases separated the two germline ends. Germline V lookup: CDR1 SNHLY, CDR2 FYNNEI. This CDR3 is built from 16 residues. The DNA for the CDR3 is TGTGCCAGCAGTGAACAGGGTCCCAGTAGCAATCAGCCCCAGCATTTT. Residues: CASSEQGPSSNQPQHF.

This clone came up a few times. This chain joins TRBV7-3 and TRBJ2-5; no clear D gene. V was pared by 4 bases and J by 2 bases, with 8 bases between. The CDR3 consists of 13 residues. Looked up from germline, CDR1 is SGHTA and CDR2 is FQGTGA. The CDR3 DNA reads TGTGCCAGCAGCTCCTTGGGACAAGAGACCCAGTACTTC. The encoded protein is CASSSLGQETQYF.

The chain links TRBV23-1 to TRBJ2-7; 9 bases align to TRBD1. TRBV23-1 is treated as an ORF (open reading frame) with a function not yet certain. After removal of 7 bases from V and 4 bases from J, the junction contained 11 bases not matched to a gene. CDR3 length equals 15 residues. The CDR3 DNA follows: TGCGCCAGCACCCAGGGACAGGGACCCCCGTACGAGCAGTACTTC. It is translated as CASTQGQGPPYEQYF.

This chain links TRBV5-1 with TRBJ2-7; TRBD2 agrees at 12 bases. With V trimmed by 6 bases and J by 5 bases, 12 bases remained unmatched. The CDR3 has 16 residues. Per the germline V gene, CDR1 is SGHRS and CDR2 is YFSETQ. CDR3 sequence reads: CASTLPTTSGSDEQYF. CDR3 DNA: TGCGCCAGCACCCTCCCAACGACTAGCGGGAGCGACGAGCAGTACTTC.

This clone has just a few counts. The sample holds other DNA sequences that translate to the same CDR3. The CDR3 is CASMAGLPNTGELFF. CDR3 in DNA: TGTGCCAGCATGGCAGGGCTTCCGAACACCGGGGAGCTGTTTTTT. The chain is built from TRBV2 and TRBJ2-2, with D possibly TRBD1 on 5 matching bases. V was pared by 7 bases and J by 0 bases, with 12 bases between. Germline CDR1 is SNHLY and CDR2 is FYNNEI. The CDR3 loop spans 15 amino acids. Looking up the rest from reference TRBV2 and TRBJ2-2 gives the full variable domain: EPEVTQTPSHQVTQMGQEVILRCVPISNHLYFYWYRQILGQKVEFLVSFYNNEISEKSEIFDDQFSVERPDGSNFTLKIRSTKLEDSAMYFCASMAGLPNTGELFFGEGSRLTVL.

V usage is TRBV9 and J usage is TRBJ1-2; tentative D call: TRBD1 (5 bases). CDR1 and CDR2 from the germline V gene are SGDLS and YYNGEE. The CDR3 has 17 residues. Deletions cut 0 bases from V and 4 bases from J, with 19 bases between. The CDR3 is CASSVDPYSDGGYGYTF. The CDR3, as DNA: TGTGCCAGCAGCGTAGACCCGTACTCTGATGGGGGCTATGGCTACACCTTC.

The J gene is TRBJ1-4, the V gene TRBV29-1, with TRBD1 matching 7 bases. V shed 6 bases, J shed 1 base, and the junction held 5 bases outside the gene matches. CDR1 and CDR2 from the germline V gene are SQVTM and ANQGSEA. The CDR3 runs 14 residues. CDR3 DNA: TGCAGCGTAGCCCCAGGGGGAACTAATGAAAAACTGTTTTTT. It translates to CSVAPGGTNEKLFF.

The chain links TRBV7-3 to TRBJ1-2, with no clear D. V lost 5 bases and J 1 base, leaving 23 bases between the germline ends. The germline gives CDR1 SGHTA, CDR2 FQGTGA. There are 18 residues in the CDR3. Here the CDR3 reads CASSPDPGAPTFNYGYTF. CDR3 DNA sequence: TGTGCCAGCAGCCCCGACCCAGGCGCCCCCACTTTTAACTATGGCTACACCTTC.

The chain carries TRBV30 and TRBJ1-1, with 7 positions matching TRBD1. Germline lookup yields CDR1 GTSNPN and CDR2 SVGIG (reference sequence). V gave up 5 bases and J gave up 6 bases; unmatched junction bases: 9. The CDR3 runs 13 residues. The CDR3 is CAWARQGTAEAFF. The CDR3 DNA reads TGTGCCTGGGCGAGACAGGGCACCGCTGAAGCTTTCTTT. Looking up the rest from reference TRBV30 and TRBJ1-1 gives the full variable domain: SQTIHQWPATLVQPVGSPLSLECTVEGTSNPNLYWYRQAAGRGLQLLFYSVGIGQISSEVPQNLSASRPQDRQFILSSKKLLLSDSGFYLCAWARQGTAEAFFGQGTRLTVV.

The CDR3 sequence is CASSGSNEQFF. The CDR3 DNA follows: TGCGCCAGCAGTGGGAGCAATGAGCAGTTCTTC. The rearrangement uses TRBV5-1 and TRBJ2-1, with D perhaps matching TRBD2 (5 bases). Between the trimmed V and J ends, which lost 5 bases and 6 bases, there was a span of 6 bases. The CDR3 is made up of 11 amino acids. Per the germline V gene, CDR1 is SGHRS and CDR2 is YFSETQ. The whole variable domain, remainder taken from reference TRBV5-1 and TRBJ2-1, is KAGVTQTPRYLIKTRGQQVTLSCSPISGHRSVSWYQQTPGQGLQFLFEYFSETQRNKGNFPGRFSGRQFSNSRSEMNVSTLELGDSALYLCASSGSNEQFFGPGTRLTVL.

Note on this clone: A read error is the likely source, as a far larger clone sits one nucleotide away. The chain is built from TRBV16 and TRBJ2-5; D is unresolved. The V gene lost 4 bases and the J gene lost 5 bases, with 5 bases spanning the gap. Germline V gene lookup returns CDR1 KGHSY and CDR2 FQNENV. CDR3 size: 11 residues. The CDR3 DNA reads TGTGCCAGCAGCCCCGGGGAGACCCAGTACTTC. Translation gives CASSPGETQYF. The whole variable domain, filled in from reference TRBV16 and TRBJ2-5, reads GEEVAQTPKHLVRGEGQKAKLYCAPIKGHSYVFWYQQVLKNEFKFLISFQNENVFDETGMPKERFSAKCLPNSPCSLEIQATKLEDSAVYFCASSPGETQYFGPGTRLLVL.

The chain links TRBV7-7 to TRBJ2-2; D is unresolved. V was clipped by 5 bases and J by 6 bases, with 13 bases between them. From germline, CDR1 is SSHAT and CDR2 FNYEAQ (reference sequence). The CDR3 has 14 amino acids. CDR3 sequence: CASSPDGRAGELFF. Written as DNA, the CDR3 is TGTGCCAGCAGCCCAGATGGTAGGGCCGGGGAGCTGTTTTTT.

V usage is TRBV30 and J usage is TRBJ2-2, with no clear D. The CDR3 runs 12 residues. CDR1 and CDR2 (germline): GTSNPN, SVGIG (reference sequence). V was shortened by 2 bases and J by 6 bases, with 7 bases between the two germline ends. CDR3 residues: CAWSINSGELFF. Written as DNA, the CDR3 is TGTGCCTGGAGTATCAATTCCGGGGAGCTGTTTTTT.

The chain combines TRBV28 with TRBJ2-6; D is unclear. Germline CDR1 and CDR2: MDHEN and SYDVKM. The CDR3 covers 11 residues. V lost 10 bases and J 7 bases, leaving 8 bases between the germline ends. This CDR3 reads CATSRANVLTF. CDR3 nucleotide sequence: TGTGCCACCTCCAGAGCCAACGTCCTGACTTTC.